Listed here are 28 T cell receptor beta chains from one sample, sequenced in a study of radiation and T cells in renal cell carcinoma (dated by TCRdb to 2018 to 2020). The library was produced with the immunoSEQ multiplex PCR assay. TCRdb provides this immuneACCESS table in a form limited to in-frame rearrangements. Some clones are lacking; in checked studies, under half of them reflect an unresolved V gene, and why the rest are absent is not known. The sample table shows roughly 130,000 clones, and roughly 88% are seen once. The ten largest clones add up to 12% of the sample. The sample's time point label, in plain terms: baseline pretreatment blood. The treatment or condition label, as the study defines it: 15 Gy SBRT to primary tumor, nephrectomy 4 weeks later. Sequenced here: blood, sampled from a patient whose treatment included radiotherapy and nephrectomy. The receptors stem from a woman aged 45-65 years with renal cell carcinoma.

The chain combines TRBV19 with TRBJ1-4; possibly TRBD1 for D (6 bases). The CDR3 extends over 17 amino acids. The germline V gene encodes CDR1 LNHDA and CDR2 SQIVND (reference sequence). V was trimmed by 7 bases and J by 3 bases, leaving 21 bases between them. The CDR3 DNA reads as TGTGCCAGTACGGGTTCGACAGGACCTCGCCCTAATGAAAAACTGTTTTTT. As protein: CASTGSTGPRPNEKLFF.

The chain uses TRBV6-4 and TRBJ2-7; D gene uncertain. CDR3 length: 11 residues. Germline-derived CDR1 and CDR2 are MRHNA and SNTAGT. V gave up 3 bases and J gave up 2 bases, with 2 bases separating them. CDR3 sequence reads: CASSEAYEQYF. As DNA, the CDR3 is TGTGCCAGCAGTGAAGCCTACGAGCAGTACTTC.

CDR3 sequence: CASRGKRSNEQFF. The CDR3 DNA follows: TGTGCCAGCAGGGGGAAGAGGAGCAATGAGCAGTTCTTC. The V and J genes are TRBV5-6 and TRBJ2-1; no reliable D call. Trimming pared 5 bases from V and 6 bases from J, leaving 12 bases between. The CDR3 is 13 amino acids. Germline V gives CDR1 SGHDT, CDR2 YYEEEE.

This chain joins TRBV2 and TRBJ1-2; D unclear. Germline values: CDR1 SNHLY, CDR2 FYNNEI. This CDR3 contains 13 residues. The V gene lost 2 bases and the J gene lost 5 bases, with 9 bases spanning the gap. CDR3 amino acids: CASSEPREYGYTF. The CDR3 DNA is TGTGCCAGCAGTGAACCCCGGGAGTATGGCTACACCTTC.

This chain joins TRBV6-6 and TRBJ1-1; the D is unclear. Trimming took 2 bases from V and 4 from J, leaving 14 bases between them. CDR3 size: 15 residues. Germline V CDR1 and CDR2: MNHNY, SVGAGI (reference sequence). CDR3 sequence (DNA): TGTGCCAGCAGTTACGGAAGGACCCCGAGCACTGAAGCTTTCTTT. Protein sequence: CASSYGRTPSTEAFF.

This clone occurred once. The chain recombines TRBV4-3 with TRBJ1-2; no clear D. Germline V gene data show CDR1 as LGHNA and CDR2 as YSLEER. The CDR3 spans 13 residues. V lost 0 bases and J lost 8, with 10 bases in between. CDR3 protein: CASSQDPLEGYTF. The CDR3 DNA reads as TGCGCCAGCAGCCAAGATCCTTTGGAAGGCTACACCTTC.

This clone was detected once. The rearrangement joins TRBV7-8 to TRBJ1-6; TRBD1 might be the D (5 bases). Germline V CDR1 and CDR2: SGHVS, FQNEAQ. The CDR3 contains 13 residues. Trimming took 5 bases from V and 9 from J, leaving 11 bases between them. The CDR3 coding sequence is TGTGCCAGCAGCCCGGACGGGGGTTCACCCCTCCACTTT. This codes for CASSPDGGSPLHF.

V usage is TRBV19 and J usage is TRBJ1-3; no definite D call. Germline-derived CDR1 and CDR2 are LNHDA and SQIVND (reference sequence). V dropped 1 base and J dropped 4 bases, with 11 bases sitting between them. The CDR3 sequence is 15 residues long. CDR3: CASSIAQNGGNTIYF. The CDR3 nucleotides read TGTGCCAGTAGTATAGCCCAGAACGGAGGAAACACCATATATTTT.

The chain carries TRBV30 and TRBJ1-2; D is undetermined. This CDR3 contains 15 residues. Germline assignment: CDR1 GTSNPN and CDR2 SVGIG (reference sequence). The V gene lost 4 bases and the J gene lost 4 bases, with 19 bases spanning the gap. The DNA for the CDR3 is TGTGCCTGGAACCCCCCCTTTCGGCCTCGCTATGGCTACACCTTC. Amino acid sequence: CAWNPPFRPRYGYTF.

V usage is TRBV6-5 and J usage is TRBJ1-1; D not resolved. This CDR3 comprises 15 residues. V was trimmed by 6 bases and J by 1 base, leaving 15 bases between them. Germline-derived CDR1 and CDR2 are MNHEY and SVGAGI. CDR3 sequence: CASSPIRPGNTEAFF. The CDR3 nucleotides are TGTGCCAGCAGCCCCATCCGCCCAGGGAACACTGAAGCTTTCTTT.

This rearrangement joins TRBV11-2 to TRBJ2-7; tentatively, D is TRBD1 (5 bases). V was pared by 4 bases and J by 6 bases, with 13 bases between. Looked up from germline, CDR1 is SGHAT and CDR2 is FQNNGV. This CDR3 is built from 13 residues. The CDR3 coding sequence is TGTGCCAGCAGCTCCCCGGCCAGGGCCGAGCAGTACTTC. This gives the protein CASSSPARAEQYF.

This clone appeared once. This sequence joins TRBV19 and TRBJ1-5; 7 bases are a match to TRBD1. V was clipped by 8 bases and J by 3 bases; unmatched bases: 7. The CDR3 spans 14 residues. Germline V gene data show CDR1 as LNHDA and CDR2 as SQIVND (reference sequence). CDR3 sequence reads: CASESTGDNQPQHF. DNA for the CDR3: TGTGCCAGTGAAAGCACAGGGGACAATCAGCCCCAGCATTTT.

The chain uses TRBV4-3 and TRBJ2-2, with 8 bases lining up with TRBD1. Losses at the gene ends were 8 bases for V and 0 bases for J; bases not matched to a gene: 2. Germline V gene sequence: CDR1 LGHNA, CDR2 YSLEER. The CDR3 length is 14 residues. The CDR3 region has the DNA TGCGCCAGCGCCAGGGGGCCGAACACCGGGGAGCTGTTTTTT. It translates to CASARGPNTGELFF.

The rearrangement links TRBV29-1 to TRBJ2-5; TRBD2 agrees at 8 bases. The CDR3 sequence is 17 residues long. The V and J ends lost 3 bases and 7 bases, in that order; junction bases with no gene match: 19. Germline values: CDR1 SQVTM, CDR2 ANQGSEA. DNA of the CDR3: TGCAGCGTTGATATAGTTTTCGGGGGGGCCCTACTAGGGACCCAGTACTTC. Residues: CSVDIVFGGALLGTQYF.

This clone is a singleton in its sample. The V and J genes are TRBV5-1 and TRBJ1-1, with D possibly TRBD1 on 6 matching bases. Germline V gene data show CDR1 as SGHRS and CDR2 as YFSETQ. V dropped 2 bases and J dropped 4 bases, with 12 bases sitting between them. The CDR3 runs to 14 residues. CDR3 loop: CASSFGGTGTEAFF. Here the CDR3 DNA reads TGCGCCAGCAGCTTCGGGGGCACGGGCACTGAAGCTTTCTTT. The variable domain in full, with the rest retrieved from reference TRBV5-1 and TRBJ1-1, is KAGVTQTPRYLIKTRGQQVTLSCSPISGHRSVSWYQQTPGQGLQFLFEYFSETQRNKGNFPGRFSGRQFSNSRSEMNVSTLELGDSALYLCASSFGGTGTEAFFGQGTRLTVV.

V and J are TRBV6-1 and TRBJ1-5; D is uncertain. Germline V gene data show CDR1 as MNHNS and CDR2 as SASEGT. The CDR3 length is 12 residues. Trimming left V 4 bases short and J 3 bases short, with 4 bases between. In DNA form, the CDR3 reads TGTGCCAGCAGTGGCCTCAATCAGCCCCAGCATTTT. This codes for CASSGLNQPQHF.

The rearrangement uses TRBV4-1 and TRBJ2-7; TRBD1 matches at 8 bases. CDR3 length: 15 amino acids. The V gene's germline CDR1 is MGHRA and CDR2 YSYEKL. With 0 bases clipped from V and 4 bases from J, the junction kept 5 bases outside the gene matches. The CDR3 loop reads CASSQENRGSYEQYF. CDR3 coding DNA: TGCGCCAGCAGCCAAGAGAACAGGGGGTCGTACGAGCAGTACTTC.

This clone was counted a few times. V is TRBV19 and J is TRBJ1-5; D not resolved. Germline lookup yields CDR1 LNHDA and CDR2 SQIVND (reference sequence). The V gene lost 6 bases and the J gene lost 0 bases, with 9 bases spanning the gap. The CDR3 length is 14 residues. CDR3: CASSTRYSNQPQHF. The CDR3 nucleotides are TGTGCCAGTAGCACCAGATATAGCAATCAGCCCCAGCATTTT.

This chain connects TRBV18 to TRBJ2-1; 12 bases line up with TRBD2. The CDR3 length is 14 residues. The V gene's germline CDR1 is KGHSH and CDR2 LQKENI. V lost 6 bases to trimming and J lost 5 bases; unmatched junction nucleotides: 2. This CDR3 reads CASSTSGGHNEQFF. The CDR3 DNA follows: TGTGCCAGCTCGACTAGCGGGGGCCACAATGAGCAGTTCTTC.

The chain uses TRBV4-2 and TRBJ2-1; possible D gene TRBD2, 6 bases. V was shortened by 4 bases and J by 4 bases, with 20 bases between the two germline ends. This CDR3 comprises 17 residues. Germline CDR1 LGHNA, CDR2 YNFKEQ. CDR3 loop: CASSPGGAGGIYNEQFF. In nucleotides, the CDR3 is TGTGCCAGCAGCCCAGGCGGCGCCGGGGGAATATACAATGAGCAGTTCTTC.

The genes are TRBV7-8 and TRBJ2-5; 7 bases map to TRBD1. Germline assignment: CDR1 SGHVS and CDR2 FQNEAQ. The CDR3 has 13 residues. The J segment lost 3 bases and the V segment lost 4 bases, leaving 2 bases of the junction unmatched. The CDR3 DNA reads TGTGCCAGCAGCTATACAGGGGAAGAGACCCAGTACTTC. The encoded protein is CASSYTGEETQYF.

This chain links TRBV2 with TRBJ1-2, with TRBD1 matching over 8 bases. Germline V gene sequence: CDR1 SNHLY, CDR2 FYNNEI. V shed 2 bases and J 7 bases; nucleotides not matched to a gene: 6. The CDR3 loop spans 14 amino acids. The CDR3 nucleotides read TGTGCCAGCAGTGAACTACAGGGGGAAGGTGGCTACACCTTC. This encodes CASSELQGEGGYTF.

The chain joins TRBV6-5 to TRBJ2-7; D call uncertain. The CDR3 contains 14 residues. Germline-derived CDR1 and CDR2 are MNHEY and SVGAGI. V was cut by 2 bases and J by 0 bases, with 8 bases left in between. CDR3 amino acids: CASSYGRNSYEQYF. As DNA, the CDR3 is TGTGCCAGCAGTTACGGGCGGAACTCCTACGAGCAGTACTTC.

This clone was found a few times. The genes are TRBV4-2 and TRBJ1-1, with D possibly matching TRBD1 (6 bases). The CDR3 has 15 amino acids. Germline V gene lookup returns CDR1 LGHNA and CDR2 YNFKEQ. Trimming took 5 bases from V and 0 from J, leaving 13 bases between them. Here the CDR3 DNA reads TGTGCCAGCAGCTACAGGACAGACGTGAACACTGAAGCTTTCTTT. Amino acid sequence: CASSYRTDVNTEAFF.

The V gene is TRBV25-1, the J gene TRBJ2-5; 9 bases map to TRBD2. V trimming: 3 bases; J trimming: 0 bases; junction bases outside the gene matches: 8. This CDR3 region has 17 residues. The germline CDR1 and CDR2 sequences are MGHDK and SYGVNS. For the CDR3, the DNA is TGTGCCAGCAGTGACTTAGCGGGGGCCCGTAACCAAGAGACCCAGTACTTC. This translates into CASSDLAGARNQETQYF.

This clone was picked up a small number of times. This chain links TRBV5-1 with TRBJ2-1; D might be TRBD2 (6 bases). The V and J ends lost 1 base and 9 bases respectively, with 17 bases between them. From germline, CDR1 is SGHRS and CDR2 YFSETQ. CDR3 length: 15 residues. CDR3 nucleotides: TGCGCCAGCAGCTTGAGGACTACCCGAGAGGGTGAGCAGTTCTTC. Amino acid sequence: CASSLRTTREGEQFF.

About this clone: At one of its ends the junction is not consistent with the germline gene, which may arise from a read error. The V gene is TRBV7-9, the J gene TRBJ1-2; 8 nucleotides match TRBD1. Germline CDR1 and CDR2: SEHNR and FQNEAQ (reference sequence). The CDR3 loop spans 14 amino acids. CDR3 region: CASSVAWTGSGYTF. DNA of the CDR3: TGTGCCAGCAGCGTAGCTTGGACAGGGTCCGGCTACACCTTC.

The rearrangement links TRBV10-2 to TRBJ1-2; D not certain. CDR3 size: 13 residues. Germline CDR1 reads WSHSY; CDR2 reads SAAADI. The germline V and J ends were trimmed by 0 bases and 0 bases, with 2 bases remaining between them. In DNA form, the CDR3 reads TGCGCCAGCAGTGAGTCGACTAACTATGGCTACACCTTC. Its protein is CASSESTNYGYTF.